This T cell receptor (beta chain) was profiled in a study of T cell responses to AZD1222 COVID-19 vaccine. Germline V CDR1 and CDR2: LNHDA, SQIVND (reference sequence). This CDR3 is 14 amino acids long. V lost 11 bases and J 1 base, leaving 14 bases between the germline ends. The repertoire was sequenced with immunoSEQ multiplex PCR; TCRdb's copy has only in-frame clones and lacks some. The sample has 45,000 or so clones, about 87% seen once. Source: peripheral blood, taken 28 days after the second AZD1222 dose. This receptor was obtained from an adult who received the AZD1222 COVID-19 vaccine. The V and J genes are TRBV19 and TRBJ2-2, with D perhaps matching TRBD1 (5 bases). DNA of the CDR3: TGTGCCTGCACCCTGGGGCAGAACACCGGGGAGCTGTTTTTT. Encoded protein: CACTLGQNTGELFF.